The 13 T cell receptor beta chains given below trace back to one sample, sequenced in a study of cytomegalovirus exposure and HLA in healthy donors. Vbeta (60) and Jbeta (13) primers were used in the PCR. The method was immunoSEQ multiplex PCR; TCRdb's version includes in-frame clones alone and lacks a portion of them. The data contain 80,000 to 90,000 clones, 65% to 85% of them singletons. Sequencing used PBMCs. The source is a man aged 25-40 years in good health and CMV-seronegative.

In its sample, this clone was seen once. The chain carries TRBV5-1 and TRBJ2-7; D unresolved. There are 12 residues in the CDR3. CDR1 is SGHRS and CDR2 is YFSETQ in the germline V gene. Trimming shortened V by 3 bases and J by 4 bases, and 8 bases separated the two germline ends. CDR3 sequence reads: CASSSAPYEQYF. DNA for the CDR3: TGCGCCAGCAGCTCTGCGCCTTACGAGCAGTACTTC.

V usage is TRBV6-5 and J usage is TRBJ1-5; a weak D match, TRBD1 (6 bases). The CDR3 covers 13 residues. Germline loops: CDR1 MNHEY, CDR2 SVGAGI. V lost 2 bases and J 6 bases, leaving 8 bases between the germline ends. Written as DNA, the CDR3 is TGTGCCAGCAGTTACAGGGGGACTCAGCCCCAGCATTTT. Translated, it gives CASSYRGTQPQHF.

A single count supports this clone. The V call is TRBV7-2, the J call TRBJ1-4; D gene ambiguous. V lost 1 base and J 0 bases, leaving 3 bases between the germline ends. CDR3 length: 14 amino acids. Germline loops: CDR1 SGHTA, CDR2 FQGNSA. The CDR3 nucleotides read TGTGCCAGCAGCTTAGACACAACTAATGAAAAACTGTTTTTT. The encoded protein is CASSLDTTNEKLFF.

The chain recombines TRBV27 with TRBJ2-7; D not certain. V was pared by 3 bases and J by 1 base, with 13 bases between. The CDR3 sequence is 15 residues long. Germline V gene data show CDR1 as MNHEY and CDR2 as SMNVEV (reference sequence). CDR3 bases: TGTGCCAGCAGTTTGTATCCCTCCCGGTCCTACGAGCAGTACTTC. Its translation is CASSLYPSRSYEQYF.

The CDR3 reads CASSEDYGGAQPQHF. In nucleotides, the CDR3 is TGCGCCAGCAGTGAAGACTATGGAGGAGCTCAGCCCCAGCATTTT. This chain joins TRBV10-2 and TRBJ1-5; D gene unclear. V dropped 3 bases and J dropped 6 bases, with 15 bases sitting between them. Germline CDR1 and CDR2: WSHSY and SAAADI. CDR3 length: 15 amino acids.

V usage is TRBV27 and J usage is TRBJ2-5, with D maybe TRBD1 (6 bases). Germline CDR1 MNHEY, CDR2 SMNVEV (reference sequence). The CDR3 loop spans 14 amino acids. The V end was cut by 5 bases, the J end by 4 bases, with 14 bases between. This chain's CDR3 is CASSDDRLAETQYF. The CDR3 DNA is TGTGCCAGCAGTGACGACAGGCTAGCAGAGACCCAGTACTTC.

The CDR3 DNA sequence: TGTGCCAGCAGCCCAACAGTCTCTCCCCTTGCGGGTGAGCAGTTCTTC. This sequence encodes CASSPTVSPLAGEQFF. This chain links TRBV7-3 with TRBJ2-1, with D perhaps TRBD2 (5 bases). This CDR3 contains 16 residues. V lost 5 bases and J lost 9, with 23 bases in between. Germline CDR1 SGHTA, CDR2 FQGTGA.

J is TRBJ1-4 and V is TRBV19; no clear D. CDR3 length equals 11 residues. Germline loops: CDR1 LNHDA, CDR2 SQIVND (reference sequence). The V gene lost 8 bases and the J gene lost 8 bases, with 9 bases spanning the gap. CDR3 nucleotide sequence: TGTGCCAGTGGAAACAGCGAAAAACTGTTTTTT. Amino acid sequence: CASGNSEKLFF.

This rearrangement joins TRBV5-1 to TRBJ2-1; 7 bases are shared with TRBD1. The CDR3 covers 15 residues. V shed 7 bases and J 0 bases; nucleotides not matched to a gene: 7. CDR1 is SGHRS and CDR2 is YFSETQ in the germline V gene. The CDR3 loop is CASGRQGSSYNEQFF. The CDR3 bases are TGCGCCAGCGGTCGACAGGGCTCCTCCTACAATGAGCAGTTCTTC.

CDR3 nucleotide sequence: TGTGCCTGGAGTAGAGGCAGACTAGCGGCCCGGGAGACCCAGTACTTC. It encodes CAWSRGRLAARETQYF. The chain couples TRBV30 to TRBJ2-5; 9 bases line up with TRBD2. CDR1 GTSNPN and CDR2 SVGIG come from the germline V gene (reference sequence). CDR3 length equals 16 residues. J was trimmed by 5 bases and V by 2 bases; bases with no gene match: 12.

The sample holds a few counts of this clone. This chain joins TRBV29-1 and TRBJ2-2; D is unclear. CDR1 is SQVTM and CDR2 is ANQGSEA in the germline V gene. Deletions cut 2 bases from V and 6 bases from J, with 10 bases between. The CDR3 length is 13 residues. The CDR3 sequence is CSVEIPTSGELFF. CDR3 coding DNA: TGCAGCGTTGAAATTCCTACCTCCGGGGAGCTGTTTTTT.

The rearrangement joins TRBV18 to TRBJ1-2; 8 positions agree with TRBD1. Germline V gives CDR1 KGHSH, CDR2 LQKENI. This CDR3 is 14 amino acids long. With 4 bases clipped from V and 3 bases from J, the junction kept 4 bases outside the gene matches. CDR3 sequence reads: CASSHAGQDYGYTF. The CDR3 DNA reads TGTGCCAGCTCACATGCGGGACAGGACTATGGCTACACCTTC.

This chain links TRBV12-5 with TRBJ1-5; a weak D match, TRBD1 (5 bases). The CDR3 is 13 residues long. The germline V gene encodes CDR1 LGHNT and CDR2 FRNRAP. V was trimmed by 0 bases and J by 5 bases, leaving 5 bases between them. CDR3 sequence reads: CASGLVGDQPQHF. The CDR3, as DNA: TGTGCTAGTGGTTTGGTAGGGGATCAGCCCCAGCATTTT.